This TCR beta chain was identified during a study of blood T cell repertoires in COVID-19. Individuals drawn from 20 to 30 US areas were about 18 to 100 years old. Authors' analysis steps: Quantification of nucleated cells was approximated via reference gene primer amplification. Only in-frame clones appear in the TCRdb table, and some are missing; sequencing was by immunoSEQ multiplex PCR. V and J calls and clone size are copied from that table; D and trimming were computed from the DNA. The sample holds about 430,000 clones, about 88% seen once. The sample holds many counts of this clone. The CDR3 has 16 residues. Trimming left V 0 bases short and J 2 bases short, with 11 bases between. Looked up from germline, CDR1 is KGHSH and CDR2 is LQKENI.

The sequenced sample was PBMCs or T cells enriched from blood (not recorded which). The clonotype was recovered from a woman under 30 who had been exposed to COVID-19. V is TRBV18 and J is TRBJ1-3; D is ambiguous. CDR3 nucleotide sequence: TGTGCCAGCTCACCACCGGCCGGGTCCCCTGGAAACACCATATATTTT. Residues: CASSPPAGSPGNTIYF.